Sequencing of this T cell receptor beta chain was carried out in a study of STAT5B mutations in CD4+ large granular lymphocyte leukemia. Sequenced by immunoSEQ multiplex PCR; TCRdb stores in-frame clones only, minus some. The data contain fewer than 30,000 clones, around 72% of them singletons. Healthy controls were blood donor buffy coats. With 5 bases removed from V and 2 bases from J, the gap between germline ends came to 18 bases. Germline V gene data show CDR1 as MDHEN and CDR2 as SYDVKM. The length of the CDR3 is 16 residues. The sequence was collected from a human donor in good health. Sequencing was carried out using CD4+ T cells from blood buffy coats. The V call is TRBV28, the J call TRBJ1-1; a possible D gene is TRBD1 (6 bases). The CDR3 coding sequence is TGTGCCAGCAGTCCTAAGGGGGAGGGCAGCAACACTGAAGCTTTCTTT. Encoded protein: CASSPKGEGSNTEAFF.